The rows below give T cell receptor beta chains drawn from one sample of a study of PD-1 blockade in classical Hodgkin lymphoma. The method was immunoSEQ multiplex PCR; TCRdb's version includes in-frame clones alone and lacks a portion of them. In the table there are over 85,000 clones, 85% to 95% of which are singletons. This material consisted of peripheral blood mononuclear cells (PBMCs), taken before the fourth cycle of nivolumab. The receptors here all came from a human donor with classical Hodgkin lymphoma. CDR3s include the opening cysteine and the closing phenylalanine or tryptophan. D genes are given only for firm matches. Clone size is stated in some rows and not others, as once, few, many or a class when expanded.

>TRBJ2-1|TRBD2|once|TRBV5-4
CASSIGGSGSYNEQFF
TGTGCCAGCAGCATAGGCGGGAGTGGTTCCTACAATGAGCAGTTCTTC
>TRBJ2-7|NA|few|TRBV20-1
CSAELRSEQYF
TGCAGTGCCGAACTCAGGAGCGAGCAGTACTTC
>TRBJ1-4|NA|few|TRBV27
CASSYTGEEKLFF
TGTGCCAGCAGTTATACGGGAGAAGAAAAACTGTTTTTT
>TRBJ2-7|TRBD1|NA|TRBV29-1
CSVEDGTVTYEQYF
TGCAGCGTTGAAGATGGGACAGTGACCTACGAGCAGTACTTC
>TRBJ1-2|NA|NA|TRBV7-2
CASSLGSTWDGYTF
TGTGCCAGCAGCTTAGGGTCGACTTGGGATGGCTACACCTTC
>TRBJ2-6|TRBD2|NA|TRBV5-1
CASSLAGLAGTLGSGANVLTF
TGCGCCAGCAGCTTGGCCGGTCTAGCGGGAACCCTAGGCTCTGGGGCCAACGTCCTGACTTTC
>TRBJ1-5|NA|NA|TRBV9
CASSPGGSTNQPQHF
TGTGCCAGCAGCCCCGGGGGTTCCACTAATCAGCCCCAGCATTTT
>TRBJ2-7|TRBD1|NA|TRBV6-1
CASSERGPREQYF
TGTGCCAGCAGTGAAAGGGGGCCCCGGGAGCAGTACTTC
>TRBJ2-5|NA|NA|TRBV30
CAWKGGRETQYF
TGTGCCTGGAAAGGCGGCCGGGAGACCCAGTACTTC
>TRBJ2-2|TRBD2|NA|TRBV30
CAWVPGLANTGELFF
TGTGCCTGGGTACCGGGACTAGCGAACACCGGGGAGCTGTTTTTT
>TRBJ2-7|NA|NA|TRBV30
CAWSVPWISYEQYF
TGTGCCTGGAGTGTTCCCTGGATTTCCTACGAGCAGTACTTC
>TRBJ1-1|NA|NA|TRBV25-1
CASSENRVVAFF
TGTGCCAGCAGTGAGAACAGGGTGGTGGCTTTCTTT
>TRBJ2-7|NA|NA|TRBV9
CASSVAGASNEQYF
TGTGCCAGCAGCGTAGCGGGAGCTTCAAACGAGCAGTACTTC
>TRBJ1-1|NA|NA|TRBV30
CAWGSVNTEAFF
TGTGCCTGGGGATCGGTGAACACTGAAGCTTTCTTT
>TRBJ2-3|NA|NA|TRBV6-6
CASSYSSGSSTDTQYF
TGTGCCAGCAGTTACTCGAGCGGGTCTAGCACAGATACGCAGTATTTT
>TRBJ1-1|TRBD1|NA|TRBV27
CASSSSGGPPEAFF
TGTGCCAGCAGTTCCTCAGGGGGCCCCCCTGAAGCTTTCTTT
>TRBJ2-1|NA|NA|TRBV21-1
CASSKLAGGYNEQFF
TGTGCCAGCAGCAAACTAGCGGGAGGATACAATGAGCAGTTCTTC
>TRBJ2-5|NA|NA|TRBV30
CAWSARSGGTQYF
TGCGCCTGGAGTGCCAGGTCAGGTGGGACCCAGTACTTC
>TRBJ2-3|TRBD2|NA|TRBV5-5
CASSFLRGIDTDTQYF
TGTGCCAGCAGCTTTTTGCGGGGGATAGACACAGATACGCAGTATTTT
>TRBJ2-3|NA|NA|TRBV6-6
CASNPGFSLRTDTQYF
TGTGCCAGCAATCCGGGGTTTAGTTTGCGCACAGATACGCAGTATTTT
>TRBJ2-1|TRBD2|NA|TRBV10-3
CAISGSGRAYNEQFF
TGTGCCATCAGTGGAAGCGGGAGGGCTTACAATGAGCAGTTCTTC
>TRBJ1-2|NA|NA|TRBV15
CATGHGNYGYTF
TGTGCCACCGGGCACGGTAACTATGGCTACACCTTC
>TRBJ2-1|NA|few|TRBV4-2
CASSPQRGRDYNEQFF
TGTGCCAGCAGCCCTCAGCGAGGTAGAGACTACAATGAGCAGTTCTTC
>TRBJ2-1|NA|NA|TRBV19
CASSRRDYNEQFF
TGTGCCAGTAGTAGGAGGGACTACAATGAGCAGTTCTTC
>TRBJ2-5|TRBD2|NA|TRBV9
CASSVTAGGGETQYF
TGTGCCAGCAGCGTAACAGCGGGAGGGGGGGAGACCCAGTACTTC
>TRBJ2-2|NA|NA|TRBV5-1
CASSSSTRVDSGELFF
TGCGCCAGCAGCTCCAGCACCAGGGTTGACAGCGGGGAGCTGTTTTTT
>TRBJ1-1|NA|NA|TRBV6-5
CASRQGWNTEAFF
TGTGCCAGCAGACAGGGATGGAACACTGAAGCTTTCTTT
>TRBJ2-7|NA|NA|TRBV21-1
CASSKGFLAGDCEQYF
TGTGCCAGCAGCAAAGGTTTCCTAGCGGGAGATTGCGAGCAGTACTTC
>TRBJ2-3|NA|NA|TRBV5-1
CASSLDSTDTQYF
TGCGCCAGCAGCCTAGATTCCACAGATACGCAGTATTTT
>TRBJ2-2|NA|NA|TRBV6-6
CASRKGRNTGELFF
TGTGCCAGCAGAAAAGGACGGAACACCGGGGAGCTGTTTTTT
>TRBJ2-1|NA|NA|TRBV4-1
CASSQIAVQSRVF
TGCGCCAGCAGCCAAATAGCTGTCCAGTCTCGGGTCTTC
>TRBJ2-7|NA|NA|TRBV20-1
CSASLIEEQYF
TGCAGTGCTAGCCTTATTGAGGAGCAGTACTTC
>TRBJ2-2|TRBD2|NA|TRBV29-1
CSTGTRSTGELFF
TGCAGCACCGGGACTAGAAGTACCGGGGAGCTGTTTTTT
>TRBJ1-2|NA|NA|TRBV9
CASSVGGREDGYTF
TGTGCCAGCAGCGTAGGAGGGAGGGAGGATGGCTACACCTTC
>TRBJ2-1|NA|NA|TRBV11-3
CASSLGAENNYNEQFF
TGTGCCAGCAGCTTAGGGGCGGAAAACAACTACAATGAGCAGTTCTTC
>TRBJ2-7|NA|NA|TRBV10-2
CASSERSGSQTYEQYF
TGCGCCAGCAGTGAAAGGAGCGGAAGCCAAACCTACGAGCAGTACTTC
>TRBJ2-4|NA|NA|TRBV9
CASSVDSPGGNIQYF
TGTGCCAGCAGCGTAGACAGTCCCGGGGGAAACATTCAGTACTTC
>TRBJ2-3|NA|NA|TRBV6-6
CASSPALSTDTQYF
TGTGCCAGCAGCCCCGCTCTCTCCACAGATACGCAGTATTTT
>TRBJ2-5|NA|NA|TRBV28
CASSFPDQETQYF
TGTGCCAGCAGTTTTCCCGACCAAGAGACCCAGTACTTC